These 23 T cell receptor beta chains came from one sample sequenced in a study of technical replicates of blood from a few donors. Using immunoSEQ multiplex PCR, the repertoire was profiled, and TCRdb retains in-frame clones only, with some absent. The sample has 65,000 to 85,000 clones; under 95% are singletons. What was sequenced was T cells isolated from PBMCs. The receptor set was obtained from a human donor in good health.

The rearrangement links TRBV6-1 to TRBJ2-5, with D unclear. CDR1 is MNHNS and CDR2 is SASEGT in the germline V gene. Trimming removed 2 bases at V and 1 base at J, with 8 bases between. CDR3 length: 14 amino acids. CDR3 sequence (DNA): TGTGCCAGCAGTGAAATGAACTCCCAAGAGACCCAGTACTTC. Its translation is CASSEMNSQETQYF.

CDR3 nucleotides: TGCGCCAGCAGCCAGGGACAGGGGCTTTTGTTCTTC. Protein product: CASSQGQGLLFF. This chain links TRBV4-1 with TRBJ2-1; 10 bases map to TRBD1. The CDR3 length is 12 residues. The V segment lost 3 bases and the J segment 15 bases; nucleotides outside the gene matches: 5. CDR1 and CDR2 (germline): MGHRA, YSYEKL.

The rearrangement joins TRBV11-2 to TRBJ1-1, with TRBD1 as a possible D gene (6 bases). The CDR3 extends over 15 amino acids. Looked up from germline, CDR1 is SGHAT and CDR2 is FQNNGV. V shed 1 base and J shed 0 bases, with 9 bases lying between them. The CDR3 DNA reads TGTGCCAGCAGCTTAGCTCCAGGGGTGAACACTGAAGCTTTCTTT. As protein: CASSLAPGVNTEAFF.

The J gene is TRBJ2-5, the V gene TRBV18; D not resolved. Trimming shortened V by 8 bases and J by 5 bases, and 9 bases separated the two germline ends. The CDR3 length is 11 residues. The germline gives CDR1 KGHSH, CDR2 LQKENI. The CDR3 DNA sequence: TGTGCCAGCCGAACCGGGGAGACCCAGTACTTC. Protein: CASRTGETQYF. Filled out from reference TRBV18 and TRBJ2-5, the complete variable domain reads NAGVMQNPRHLVRRRGQEARLRCSPMKGHSHVYWYRQLPEEGLKFMVYLQKENIIDESGMPKERFSAEFPKEGPSILRIQQVVRGDSAAYFCASRTGETQYFGPGTRLLVL.

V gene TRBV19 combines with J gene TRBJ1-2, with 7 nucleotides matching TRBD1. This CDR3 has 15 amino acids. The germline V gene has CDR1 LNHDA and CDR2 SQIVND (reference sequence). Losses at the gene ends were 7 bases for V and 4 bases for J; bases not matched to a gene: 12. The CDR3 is CASTERDSPSYGYTF. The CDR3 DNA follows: TGTGCCAGTACCGAGAGGGACAGCCCGTCCTATGGCTACACCTTC.

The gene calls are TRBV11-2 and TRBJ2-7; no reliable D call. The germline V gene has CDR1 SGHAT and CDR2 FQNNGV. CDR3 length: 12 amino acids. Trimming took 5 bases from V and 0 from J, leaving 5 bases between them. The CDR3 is CASSLSSYEQYF. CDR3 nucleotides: TGTGCCAGCAGCCTAAGCTCCTACGAGCAGTACTTC.

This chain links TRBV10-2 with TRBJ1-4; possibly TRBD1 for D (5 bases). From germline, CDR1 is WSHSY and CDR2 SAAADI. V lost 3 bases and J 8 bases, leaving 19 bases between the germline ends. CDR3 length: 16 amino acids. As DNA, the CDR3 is TGCGCCAGCAGTGACGCACAGAAACCCGGGGGGGAAAAACTGTTTTTT. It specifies CASSDAQKPGGEKLFF.

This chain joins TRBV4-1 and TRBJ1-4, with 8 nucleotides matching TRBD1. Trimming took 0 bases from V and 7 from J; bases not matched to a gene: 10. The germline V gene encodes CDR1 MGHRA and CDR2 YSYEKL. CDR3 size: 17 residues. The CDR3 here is CASSQDRQGAWSEKLFF. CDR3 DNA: TGCGCCAGCAGCCAAGATAGGCAGGGGGCCTGGAGTGAAAAACTGTTTTTT.

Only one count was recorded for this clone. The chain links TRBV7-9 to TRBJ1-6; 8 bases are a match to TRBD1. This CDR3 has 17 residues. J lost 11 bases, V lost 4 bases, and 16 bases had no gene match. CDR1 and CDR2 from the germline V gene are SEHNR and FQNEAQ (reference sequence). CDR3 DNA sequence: TGTGCCAGCAGCTCCCCATACAGGGGGGGACTTATGGCACCCCTCCACTTT. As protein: CASSSPYRGGLMAPLHF.

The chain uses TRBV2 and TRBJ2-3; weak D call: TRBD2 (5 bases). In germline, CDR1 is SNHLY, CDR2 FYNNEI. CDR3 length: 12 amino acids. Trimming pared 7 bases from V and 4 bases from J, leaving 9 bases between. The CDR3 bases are TGTGCCAGCAATCAGGAGGCAGATACGCAGTATTTT. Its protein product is CASNQEADTQYF.

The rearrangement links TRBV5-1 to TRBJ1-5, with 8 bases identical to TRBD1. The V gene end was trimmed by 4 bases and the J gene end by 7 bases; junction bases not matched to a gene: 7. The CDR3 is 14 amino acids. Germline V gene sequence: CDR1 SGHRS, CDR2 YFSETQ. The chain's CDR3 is CASSHGQGEQPQHF. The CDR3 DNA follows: TGCGCCAGCAGCCATGGACAGGGCGAACAGCCCCAGCATTTT.

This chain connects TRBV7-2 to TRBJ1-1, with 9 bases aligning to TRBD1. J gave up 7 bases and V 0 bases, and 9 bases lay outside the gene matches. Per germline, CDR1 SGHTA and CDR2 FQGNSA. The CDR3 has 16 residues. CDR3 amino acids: CASSLAGWDRVLEAFF. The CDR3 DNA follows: TGTGCCAGCAGCTTAGCGGGTTGGGACAGGGTTCTTGAAGCTTTCTTT.

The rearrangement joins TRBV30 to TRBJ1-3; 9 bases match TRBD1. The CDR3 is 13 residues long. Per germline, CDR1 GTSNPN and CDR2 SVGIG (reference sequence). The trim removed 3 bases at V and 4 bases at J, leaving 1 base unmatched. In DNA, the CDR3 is TGTGCCTGGAGGGGACAGGGCGGAAACACCATATATTTT. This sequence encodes CAWRGQGGNTIYF. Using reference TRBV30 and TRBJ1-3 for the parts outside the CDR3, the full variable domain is SQTIHQWPATLVQPVGSPLSLECTVEGTSNPNLYWYRQAAGRGLQLLFYSVGIGQISSEVPQNLSASRPQDRQFILSSKKLLLSDSGFYLCAWRGQGGNTIYFGEGSWLTVV.

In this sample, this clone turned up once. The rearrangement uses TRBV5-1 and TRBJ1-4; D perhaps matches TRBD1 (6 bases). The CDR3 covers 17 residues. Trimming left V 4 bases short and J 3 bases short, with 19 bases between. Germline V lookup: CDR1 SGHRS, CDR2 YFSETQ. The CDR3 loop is CASSLPDRSDANEKLFF. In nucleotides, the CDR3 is TGCGCCAGCAGCCTACCCGACAGGTCCGACGCTAATGAAAAACTGTTTTTT.

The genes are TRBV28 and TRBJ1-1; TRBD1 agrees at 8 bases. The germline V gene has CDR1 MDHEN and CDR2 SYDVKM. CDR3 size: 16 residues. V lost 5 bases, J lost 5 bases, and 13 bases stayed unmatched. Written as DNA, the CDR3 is TGTGCCAGCAGTAGGACCAACAGGGGGAAAAGGACTGAAGCTTTCTTT. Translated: CASSRTNRGKRTEAFF.

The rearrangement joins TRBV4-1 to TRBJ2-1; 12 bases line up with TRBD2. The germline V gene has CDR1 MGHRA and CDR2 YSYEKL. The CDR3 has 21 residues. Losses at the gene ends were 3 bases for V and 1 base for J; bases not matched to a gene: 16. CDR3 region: CASSHEKGGLAGRASYNEQFF. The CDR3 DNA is TGCGCCAGCAGCCATGAAAAGGGTGGACTAGCGGGGAGGGCATCCTACAATGAGCAGTTCTTC.

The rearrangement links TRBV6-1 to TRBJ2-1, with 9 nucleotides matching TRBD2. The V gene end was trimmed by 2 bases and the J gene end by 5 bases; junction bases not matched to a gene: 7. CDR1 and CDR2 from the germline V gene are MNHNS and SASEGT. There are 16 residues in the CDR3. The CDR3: CASSELGRGGHNEQFF. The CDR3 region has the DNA TGTGCCAGCAGTGAACTTGGGCGGGGGGGCCACAATGAGCAGTTCTTC.

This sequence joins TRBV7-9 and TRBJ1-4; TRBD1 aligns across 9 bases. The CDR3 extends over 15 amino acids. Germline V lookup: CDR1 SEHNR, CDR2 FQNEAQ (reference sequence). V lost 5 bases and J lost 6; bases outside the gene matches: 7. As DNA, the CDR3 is TGTGCCAGCAGCCGTACAGGGGGCGAGTATGAAAAACTGTTTTTT. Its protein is CASSRTGGEYEKLFF.

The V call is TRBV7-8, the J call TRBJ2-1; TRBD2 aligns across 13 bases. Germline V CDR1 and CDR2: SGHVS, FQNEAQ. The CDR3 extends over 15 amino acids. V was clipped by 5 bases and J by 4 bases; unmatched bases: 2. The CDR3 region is CASSGTSGDYNEQFF. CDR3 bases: TGTGCCAGCAGCGGGACTAGCGGGGATTACAATGAGCAGTTCTTC.

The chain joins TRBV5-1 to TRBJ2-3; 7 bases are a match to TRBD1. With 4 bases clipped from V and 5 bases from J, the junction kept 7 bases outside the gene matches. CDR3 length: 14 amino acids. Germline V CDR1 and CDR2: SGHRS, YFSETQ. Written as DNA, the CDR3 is TGCGCCAGCAGCATAGGACAGGCTGGAGATACGCAGTATTTT. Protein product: CASSIGQAGDTQYF.

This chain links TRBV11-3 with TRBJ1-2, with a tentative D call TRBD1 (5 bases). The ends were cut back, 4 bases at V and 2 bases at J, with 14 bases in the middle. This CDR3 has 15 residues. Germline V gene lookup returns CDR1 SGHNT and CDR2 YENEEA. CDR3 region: CASSSSGERNYGYTF. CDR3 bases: TGTGCCAGCAGCTCCTCGGGGGAACGAAACTATGGCTACACCTTC.

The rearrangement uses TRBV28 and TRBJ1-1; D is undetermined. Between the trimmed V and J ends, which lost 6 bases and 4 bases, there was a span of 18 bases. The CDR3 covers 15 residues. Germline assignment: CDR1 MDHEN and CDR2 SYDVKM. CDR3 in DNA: TGTGCCAGCAGCTATCGATCGGGTCCCGTCACTGAAGCTTTCTTT. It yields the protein CASSYRSGPVTEAFF.

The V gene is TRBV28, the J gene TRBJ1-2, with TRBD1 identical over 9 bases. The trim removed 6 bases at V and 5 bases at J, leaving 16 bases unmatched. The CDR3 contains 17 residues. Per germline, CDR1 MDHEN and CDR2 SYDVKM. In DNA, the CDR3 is TGTGCCAGCAGACGATTAGGGGGCTGGGGGACAGGGTATGGCTACACCTTC. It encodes CASRRLGGWGTGYGYTF.